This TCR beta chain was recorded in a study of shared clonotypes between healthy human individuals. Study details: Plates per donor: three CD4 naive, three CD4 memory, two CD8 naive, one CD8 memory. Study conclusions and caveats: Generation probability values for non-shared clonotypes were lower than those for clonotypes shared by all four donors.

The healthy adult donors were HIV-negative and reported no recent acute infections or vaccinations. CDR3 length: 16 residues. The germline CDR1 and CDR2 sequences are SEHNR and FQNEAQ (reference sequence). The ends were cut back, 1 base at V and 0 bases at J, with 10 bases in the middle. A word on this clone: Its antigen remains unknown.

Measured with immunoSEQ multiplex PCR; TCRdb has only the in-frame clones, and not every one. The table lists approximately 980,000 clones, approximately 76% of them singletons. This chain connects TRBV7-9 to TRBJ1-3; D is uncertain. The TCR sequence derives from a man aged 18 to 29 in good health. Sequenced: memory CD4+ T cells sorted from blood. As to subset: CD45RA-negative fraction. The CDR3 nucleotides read TGTGCCAGCAGCTTAGGGGTGGAATTCTCTGGAAACACCATATATTTT. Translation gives CASSLGVEFSGNTIYF. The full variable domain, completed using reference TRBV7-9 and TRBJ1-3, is DTGVSQNPRHKITKRGQNVTFRCDPISEHNRLYWYRQTLGQGPEFLTYFQNEAQLEKSRLLSDRFSAERPKGSFSTLEIQRTEQGDSAMYLCASSLGVEFSGNTIYFGEGSWLTVV.